These 11 T cell receptor beta chains originate from one sample sequenced in a study of identical twins. TCRdb processed the 5' RACE reads anew with MiXCR; each CDR3 protein has one entry. The sample shows under 300,000 distinct CDR3 sequences, more than 13% of them seen only once. The material sequenced was memory (CD45RO+) T cells sorted from blood. These receptors all come from a woman in her late teens or twenties in good health.

This clonotype was observed many times. This chain joins TRBV5-1 and TRBJ2-5; D uncertain. The V end was cut by 0 bases, the J end by 0 bases, with 0 bases between. The CDR3 runs to 12 residues. The V gene's germline CDR1 is SGHRS and CDR2 YFSETQ. The CDR3 DNA follows: TGCGCCAGCAGCTTGGACCAAGAGACCCAGTACTTC. It codes for CASSLDQETQYF.

The J gene is TRBJ2-2, the V gene TRBV20-1; TRBD2 agrees at 7 bases. V shed 0 bases and J 2 bases; nucleotides not matched to a gene: 6. This CDR3 spans 16 amino acids. CDR1 is DFQATT and CDR2 is SNEGSKA in the germline V gene (reference sequence). CDR3 DNA: TGCAGTGCTAGAGATTACCAGCGGGGTAACACCGGGGAGCTGTTTTTT. Amino acids: CSARDYQRGNTGELFF.

This clonotype was seen a handful of times. The chain has TRBV7-2 and TRBJ2-7; TRBD2 matches at 7 bases. The germline CDR1 and CDR2 sequences are SGHTA and FQGNSA. V trimming: 0 bases; J trimming: 3 bases; junction bases outside the gene matches: 5. The length of the CDR3 is 15 residues. CDR3 DNA: TGTGCCAGCAGCTTAGCGGGAGGGCCTTTCTACGAGCAGTACTTC. Its translation: CASSLAGGPFYEQYF.

The V and J genes are TRBV29-1 and TRBJ1-2; TRBD1 agrees at 7 bases. The germline gives CDR1 SQVTM, CDR2 ANQGSEA. There are 13 residues in the CDR3. The V segment lost 7 bases and the J segment 1 base; nucleotides outside the gene matches: 6. CDR3 sequence reads: CSALTGDNYGYTF. DNA of the CDR3: TGCAGCGCCCTAACAGGGGATAACTATGGCTACACCTTC.

There are many counts of this clonotype. The genes are TRBV6-5 and TRBJ2-7; D unresolved. The CDR3 is 10 residues long. Germline values: CDR1 MNHEY, CDR2 SVGAGI. Trimming removed 5 bases at V and 7 bases at J, with 6 bases between. In DNA form, the CDR3 reads TGTGCCAGCAGTGTTGGGGAGCAGTACTTC. This sequence encodes CASSVGEQYF.

This rearrangement joins TRBV4-3 to TRBJ2-1; 7 nucleotides align to TRBD1. Germline V gene sequence: CDR1 LGHNA, CDR2 YSLEER. V lost 0 bases to trimming and J lost 9 bases; unmatched junction nucleotides: 14. There are 17 residues in the CDR3. The CDR3 here is CASSQDNGAGGFFEQFF. The CDR3, as DNA: TGCGCCAGCAGCCAAGATAATGGAGCAGGGGGATTTTTTGAGCAGTTCTTC.

CDR3 region: CASMTQGKGEQYF. The CDR3 DNA sequence: TGTGCCAGCATGACACAGGGAAAAGGCGAGCAGTACTTC. The chain carries TRBV2 and TRBJ2-7; a possible D gene is TRBD1 (6 bases). Per germline, CDR1 SNHLY and CDR2 FYNNEI. The CDR3 length is 13 residues. Between the trimmed V and J ends, which lost 7 bases and 6 bases, there was a span of 16 bases.

This clonotype has at least ten counts. The rearrangement links TRBV24-1 to TRBJ2-1; D is ambiguous. Trimming left V 1 base short and J 15 bases short, with 15 bases between. Germline lookup yields CDR1 KGHDR and CDR2 SFDVKD. CDR3 length: 13 amino acids. The CDR3 protein is CATSDFFQARMFF. CDR3 in DNA: TGTGCCACCAGTGATTTCTTCCAGGCTCGGATGTTCTTC.

This clonotype was counted at least ten times. J is TRBJ2-1 and V is TRBV7-2; D unresolved. Germline V CDR1 and CDR2: SGHTA, FQGNSA. V lost 1 base and J lost 6, with 10 bases in between. The CDR3 contains 14 residues. The CDR3 loop is CASSLGVTPNEQFF. The CDR3 nucleotides read TGTGCCAGCAGCTTAGGAGTGACTCCCAATGAGCAGTTCTTC.

V gene TRBV3-1 combines with J gene TRBJ1-4; 8 positions agree with TRBD1. This CDR3 region has 15 residues. Germline V gene lookup returns CDR1 LGHDT and CDR2 YNNKEL (reference sequence). Losses at the gene ends were 3 bases for V and 8 bases for J; bases not matched to a gene: 8. The CDR3 DNA sequence: TGTGCCAGCAGCCAGGCGACAGGGGCCGCAGAAAAACTGTTTTTT. Protein: CASSQATGAAEKLFF.

This clonotype showed up just a few times. The chain has TRBV4-3 and TRBJ2-1, with TRBD2 matching 9 bases. This CDR3 has 15 residues. The V gene's germline CDR1 is LGHNA and CDR2 YSLEER. The ends lost 1 base at V and 6 bases at J; junction bases unmatched: 4. Here the CDR3 DNA reads TGCGCCAGCAGCCAAGTTAGCGGGAGTCGCAATGAGCAGTTCTTC. Amino acid sequence: CASSQVSGSRNEQFF.